This TCR beta chain was found in a study of shared clonotypes between healthy human individuals. Per the germline V gene, CDR1 is SSHAT and CDR2 is FNYEAQ (reference sequence). The CDR3 is made up of 13 amino acids. Between the trimmed V and J ends, which lost 7 bases and 8 bases, there was a span of 15 bases. Using immunoSEQ multiplex PCR, the repertoire was profiled, and TCRdb retains in-frame clones only, with some absent. Among approximately 530,000 clones listed, roughly 95% were seen once. The chain couples TRBV7-7 to TRBJ2-1, with D perhaps TRBD1 (5 bases). Sequenced: naive CD4+ T cells sorted from blood. Documented subset: CD45RA+ positively selected. The clonotype was recovered from a woman aged 30 to 39 in good health. The CDR3 DNA follows: TGTGCCAGCACCCTACACCAGGGCGATGAGCAGTTCTTC. Protein: CASTLHQGDEQFF.